This T cell receptor (beta chain) emerged from a study of radiation and T cells in renal cell carcinoma. Study information: Nephrectomy followed 15 Gy stereotactic body radiation by 4 weeks. Study-level points and caveats: From baseline, blood top tumor clonotypes peaked at 2 weeks post-radiation.

Time point here: blood 2 weeks post-SBRT. Treatment in this sample: 15 Gy SBRT to primary tumor, nephrectomy 4 weeks later. Serial blood draws occurred at baseline and 2 and 4 weeks post-SBRT. The tumor was a clear cell renal cell carcinoma. This CDR3 has 15 amino acids. Trimming removed 2 bases from V and 3 bases from J; junction bases left unmatched: 6. Sequenced by immunoSEQ multiplex PCR; TCRdb stores in-frame clones only, minus some. The sample consists of 120,000 or so clones, 81% of them appearing once. This clone has a handful of counts. Its target is unknown. The sample was blood, taken from a patient whose treatment included radiotherapy and nephrectomy. The chain carries TRBV23-1 and TRBJ2-5, with 7 bases fitting TRBD1. TRBV23-1 is treated as an ORF (open reading frame) with a function not yet certain. The origin of this receptor is a man aged 45-60 years with renal cell carcinoma. Here the CDR3 reads CASSQNTGTEETQYF. The CDR3 DNA sequence: TGCGCCAGCAGTCAAAATACCGGGACAGAAGAGACCCAGTACTTC.